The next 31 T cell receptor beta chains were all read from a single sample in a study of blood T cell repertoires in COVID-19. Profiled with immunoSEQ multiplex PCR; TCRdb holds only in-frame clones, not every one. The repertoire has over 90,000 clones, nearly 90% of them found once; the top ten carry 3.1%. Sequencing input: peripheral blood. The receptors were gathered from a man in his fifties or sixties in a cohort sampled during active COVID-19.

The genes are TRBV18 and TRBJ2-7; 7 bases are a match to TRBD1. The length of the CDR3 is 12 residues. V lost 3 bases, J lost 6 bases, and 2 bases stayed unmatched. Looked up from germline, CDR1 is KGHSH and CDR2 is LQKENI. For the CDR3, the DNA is TGTGCCAGCTCACCGGGACAGAGCGAGCAGTACTTC. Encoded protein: CASSPGQSEQYF.

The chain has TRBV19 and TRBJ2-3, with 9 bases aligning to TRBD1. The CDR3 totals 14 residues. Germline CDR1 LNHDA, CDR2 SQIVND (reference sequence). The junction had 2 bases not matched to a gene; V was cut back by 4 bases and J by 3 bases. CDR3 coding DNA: TGTGCCAGTAGTACCGGACAGGGGACAGATACGCAGTATTTT. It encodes CASSTGQGTDTQYF.

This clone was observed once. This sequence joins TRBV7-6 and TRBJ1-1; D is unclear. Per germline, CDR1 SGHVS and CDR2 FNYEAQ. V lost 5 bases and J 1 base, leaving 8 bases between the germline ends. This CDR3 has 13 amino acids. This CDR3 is CASSAQANTEAFF. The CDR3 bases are TGTGCCAGCAGCGCGCAAGCGAACACTGAAGCTTTCTTT. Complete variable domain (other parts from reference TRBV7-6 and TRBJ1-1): GAGVSQSPRYKVTKRGQDVALRCDPISGHVSLYWYRQALGQGPEFLTYFNYEAQQDKSGLPNDRFSAERPEGSISTLTIQRTEQRDSAMYRCASSAQANTEAFFGQGTRLTVV.

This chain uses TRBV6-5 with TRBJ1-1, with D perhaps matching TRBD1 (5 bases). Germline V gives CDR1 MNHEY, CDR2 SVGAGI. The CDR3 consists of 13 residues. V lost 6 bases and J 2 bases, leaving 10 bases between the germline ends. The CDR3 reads CASRETANTEAFF. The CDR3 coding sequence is TGTGCCAGCAGAGAGACAGCTAACACTGAAGCTTTCTTT.

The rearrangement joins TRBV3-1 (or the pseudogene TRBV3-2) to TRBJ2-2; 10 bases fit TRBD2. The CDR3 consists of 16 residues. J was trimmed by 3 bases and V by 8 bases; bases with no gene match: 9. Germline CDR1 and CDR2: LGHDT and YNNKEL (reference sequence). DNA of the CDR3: TGTGCCAGCGCGGTCTGGACTAGCGGAGACACCGGGGAGCTGTTTTTT. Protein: CASAVWTSGDTGELFF.

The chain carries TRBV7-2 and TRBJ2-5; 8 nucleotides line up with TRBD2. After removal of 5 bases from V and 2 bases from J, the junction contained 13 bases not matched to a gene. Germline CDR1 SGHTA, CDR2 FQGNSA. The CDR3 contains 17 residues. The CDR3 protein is CASSPRGKRGPQETQYF. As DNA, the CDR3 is TGTGCCAGCAGCCCCCGAGGCAAGCGGGGGCCTCAAGAGACCCAGTACTTC.

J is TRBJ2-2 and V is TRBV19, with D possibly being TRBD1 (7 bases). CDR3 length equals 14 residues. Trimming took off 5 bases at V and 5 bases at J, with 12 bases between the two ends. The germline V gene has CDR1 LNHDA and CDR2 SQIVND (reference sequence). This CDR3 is CASSEGAGTGELFF. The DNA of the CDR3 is TGTGCCAGTAGTGAGGGGGCGGGGACCGGGGAGCTGTTTTTT.

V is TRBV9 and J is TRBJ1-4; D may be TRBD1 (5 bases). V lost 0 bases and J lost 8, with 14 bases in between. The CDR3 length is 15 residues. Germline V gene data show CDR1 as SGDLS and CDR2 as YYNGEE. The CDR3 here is CASSVAAGQGEKLFF. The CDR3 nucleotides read TGTGCCAGCAGCGTAGCGGCAGGGCAGGGAGAAAAACTGTTTTTT.

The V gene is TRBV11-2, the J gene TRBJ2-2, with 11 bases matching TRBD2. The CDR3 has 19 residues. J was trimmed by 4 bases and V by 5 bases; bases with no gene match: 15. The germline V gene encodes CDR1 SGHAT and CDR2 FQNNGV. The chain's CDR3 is CASSLRLAGWRGGTGELFF. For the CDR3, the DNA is TGTGCCAGCAGCCTACGACTAGCGGGGTGGCGGGGAGGCACCGGGGAGCTGTTTTTT.

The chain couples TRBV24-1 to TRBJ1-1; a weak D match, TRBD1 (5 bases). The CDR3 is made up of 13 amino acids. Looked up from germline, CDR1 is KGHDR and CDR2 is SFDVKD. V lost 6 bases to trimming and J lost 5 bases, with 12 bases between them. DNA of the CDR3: TGTGCCACCAGTACGGGGGTTAGAACTGAAGCTTTCTTT. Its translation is CATSTGVRTEAFF.

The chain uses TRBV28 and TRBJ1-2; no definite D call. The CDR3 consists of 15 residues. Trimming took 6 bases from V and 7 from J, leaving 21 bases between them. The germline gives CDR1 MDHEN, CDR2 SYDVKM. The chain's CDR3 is CASRRADFYVGGYTF. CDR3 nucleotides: TGTGCCAGCAGGAGGGCAGATTTTTATGTGGGTGGCTACACCTTC.

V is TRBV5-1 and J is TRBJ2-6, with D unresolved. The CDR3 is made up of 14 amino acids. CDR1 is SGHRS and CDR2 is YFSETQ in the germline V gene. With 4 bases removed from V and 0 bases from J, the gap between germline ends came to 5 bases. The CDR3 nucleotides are TGCGCCAGCAGCGCGGACTCTGGGGCCAACGTCCTGACTTTC. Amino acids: CASSADSGANVLTF.

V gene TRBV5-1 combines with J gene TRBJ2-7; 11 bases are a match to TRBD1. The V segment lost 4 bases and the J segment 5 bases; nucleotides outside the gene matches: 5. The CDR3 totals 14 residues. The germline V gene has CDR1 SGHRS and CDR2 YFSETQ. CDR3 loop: CASSQRDRGNEQYV. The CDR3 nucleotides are TGCGCCAGCAGCCAACGGGACAGGGGGAACGAGCAGTACGTC.

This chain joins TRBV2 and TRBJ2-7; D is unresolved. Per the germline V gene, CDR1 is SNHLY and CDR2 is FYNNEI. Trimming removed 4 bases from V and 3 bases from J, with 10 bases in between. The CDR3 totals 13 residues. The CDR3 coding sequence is TGTGCCAGCAGTGGCAGGCAGATCTACGAGCAGTACGTC. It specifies CASSGRQIYEQYV.

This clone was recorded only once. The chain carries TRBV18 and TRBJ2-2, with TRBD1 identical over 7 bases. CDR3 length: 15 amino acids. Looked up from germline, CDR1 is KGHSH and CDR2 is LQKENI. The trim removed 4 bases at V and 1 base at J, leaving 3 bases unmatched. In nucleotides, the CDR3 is TGTGCCAGCTCACGACGGACAGGGAACACCGGGGAGCTGTTTTTT. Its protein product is CASSRRTGNTGELFF.

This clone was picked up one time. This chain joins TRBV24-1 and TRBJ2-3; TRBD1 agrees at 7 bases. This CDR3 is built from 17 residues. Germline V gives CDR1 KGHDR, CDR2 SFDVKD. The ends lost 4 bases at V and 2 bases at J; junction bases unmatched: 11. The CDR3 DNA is TGTGCCACCAGTGACTCCGTGCCGGGACAGACCACAGATACGCAGTATTTT. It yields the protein CATSDSVPGQTTDTQYF.

CDR3 nucleotides: TGCGCCAGCAGTGTTGTGTTTAGCGGGGGGGCCAATGAGCAGTTCTTC. Protein product: CASSVVFSGGANEQFF. This chain uses TRBV10-2 with TRBJ2-1; TRBD2 aligns across 11 bases. The J segment lost 6 bases and the V segment lost 4 bases, leaving 8 bases of the junction unmatched. There are 16 residues in the CDR3. Germline loops: CDR1 WSHSY, CDR2 SAAADI.

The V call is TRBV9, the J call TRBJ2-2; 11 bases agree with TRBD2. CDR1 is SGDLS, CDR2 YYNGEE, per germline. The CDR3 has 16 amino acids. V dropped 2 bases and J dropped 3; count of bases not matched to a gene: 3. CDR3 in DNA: TGTGCCAGCAGCGTTAGCGGGGGGGATTACACCGGGGAGCTGTTTTTT. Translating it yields CASSVSGGDYTGELFF.

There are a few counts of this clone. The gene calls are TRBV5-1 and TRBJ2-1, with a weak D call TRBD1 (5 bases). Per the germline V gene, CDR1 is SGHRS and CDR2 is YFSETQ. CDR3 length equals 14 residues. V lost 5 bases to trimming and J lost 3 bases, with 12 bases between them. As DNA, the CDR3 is TGCGCCAGCAGTTGGCAGGGTCTCTACAATGAGCAGTTCTTC. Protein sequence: CASSWQGLYNEQFF.

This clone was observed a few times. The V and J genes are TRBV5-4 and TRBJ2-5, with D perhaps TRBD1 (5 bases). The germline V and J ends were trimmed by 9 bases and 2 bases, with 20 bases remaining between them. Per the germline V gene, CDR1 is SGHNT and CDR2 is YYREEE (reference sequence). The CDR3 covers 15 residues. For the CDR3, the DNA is TGTGCCACCAAGCACACCCCAACAGGACAAGAGACCCAGTACTTC. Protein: CATKHTPTGQETQYF. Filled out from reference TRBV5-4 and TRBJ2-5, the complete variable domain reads ETGVTQSPTHLIKTRGQQVTLRCSSQSGHNTVSWYQQALGQGPQFIFQYYREEENGRGNFPPRFSGLQFPNYSSELNVNALELDDSALYLCATKHTPTGQETQYFGPGTRLLVL.

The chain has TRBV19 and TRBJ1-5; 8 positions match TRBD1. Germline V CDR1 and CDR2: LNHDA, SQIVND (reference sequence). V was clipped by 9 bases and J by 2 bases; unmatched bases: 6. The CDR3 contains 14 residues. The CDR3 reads CASAGTGGNQPQHF. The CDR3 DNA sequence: TGTGCCAGCGCCGGGACAGGTGGCAATCAGCCCCAGCATTTT.

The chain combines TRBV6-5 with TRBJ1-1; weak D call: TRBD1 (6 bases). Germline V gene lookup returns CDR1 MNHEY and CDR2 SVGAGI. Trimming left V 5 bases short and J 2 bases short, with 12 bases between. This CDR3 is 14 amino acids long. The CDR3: CASSTTGANTEAFF. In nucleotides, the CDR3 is TGTGCCAGCAGTACGACAGGAGCTAACACTGAAGCTTTCTTT.

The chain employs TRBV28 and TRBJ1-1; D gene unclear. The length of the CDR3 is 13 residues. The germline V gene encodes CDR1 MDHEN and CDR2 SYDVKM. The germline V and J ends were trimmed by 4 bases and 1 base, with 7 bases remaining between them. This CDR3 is CASSSVRNTEAFF. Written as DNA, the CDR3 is TGTGCCAGCAGTTCCGTCCGGAACACTGAAGCTTTCTTT.

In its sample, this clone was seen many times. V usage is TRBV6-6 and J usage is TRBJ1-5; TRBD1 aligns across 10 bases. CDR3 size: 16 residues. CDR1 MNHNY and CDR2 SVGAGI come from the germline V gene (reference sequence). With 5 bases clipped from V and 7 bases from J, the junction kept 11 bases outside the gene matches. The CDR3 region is CASSRQGAVFDQPQHF. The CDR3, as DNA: TGTGCCAGCAGTCGACAGGGGGCGGTATTCGACCAGCCCCAGCATTTT.

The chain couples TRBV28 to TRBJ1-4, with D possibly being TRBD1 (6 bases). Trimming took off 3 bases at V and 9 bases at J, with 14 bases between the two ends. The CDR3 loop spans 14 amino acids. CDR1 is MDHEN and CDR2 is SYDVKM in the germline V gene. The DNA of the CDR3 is TGTGCCAGCAGTTTCCCAGGGGTCGAAAAAAAACTGTTTTTT. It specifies CASSFPGVEKKLFF.

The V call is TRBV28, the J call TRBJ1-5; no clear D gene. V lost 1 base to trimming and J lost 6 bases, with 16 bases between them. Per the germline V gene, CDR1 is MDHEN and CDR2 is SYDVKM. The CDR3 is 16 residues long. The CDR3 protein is CASSLSQGRVGQPQHF. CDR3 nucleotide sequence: TGTGCCAGCAGTTTATCTCAAGGGAGGGTCGGTCAGCCCCAGCATTTT.

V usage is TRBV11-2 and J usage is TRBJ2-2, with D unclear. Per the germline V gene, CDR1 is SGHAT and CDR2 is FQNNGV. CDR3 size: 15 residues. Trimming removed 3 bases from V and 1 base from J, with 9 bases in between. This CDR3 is CASSFHPGNTGELFF. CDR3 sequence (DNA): TGTGCCAGCAGCTTTCACCCAGGGAACACCGGGGAGCTGTTTTTT.

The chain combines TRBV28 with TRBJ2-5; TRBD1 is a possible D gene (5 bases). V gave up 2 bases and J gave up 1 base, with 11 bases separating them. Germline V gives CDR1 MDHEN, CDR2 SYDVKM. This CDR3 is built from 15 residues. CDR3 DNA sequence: TGTGCCAGCAGTTTAACGTTCAGGGTCCAAGAGACCCAGTACTTC. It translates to CASSLTFRVQETQYF.

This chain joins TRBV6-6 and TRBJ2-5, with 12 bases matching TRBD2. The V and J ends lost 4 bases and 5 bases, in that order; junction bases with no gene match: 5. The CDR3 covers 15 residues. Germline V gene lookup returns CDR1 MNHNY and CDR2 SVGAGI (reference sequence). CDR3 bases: TGTGCCAGCAGTTCGGGACTAGCGGGCTGGGAGACCCAGTACTTC. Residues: CASSSGLAGWETQYF.

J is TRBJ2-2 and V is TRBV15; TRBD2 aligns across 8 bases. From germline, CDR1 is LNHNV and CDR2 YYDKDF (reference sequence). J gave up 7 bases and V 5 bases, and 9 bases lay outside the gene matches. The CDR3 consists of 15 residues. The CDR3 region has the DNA TGTGCCACCAGCTTCGGGGGGGCCGGGAACGGGGAGCTGTTTTTT. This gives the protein CATSFGGAGNGELFF.

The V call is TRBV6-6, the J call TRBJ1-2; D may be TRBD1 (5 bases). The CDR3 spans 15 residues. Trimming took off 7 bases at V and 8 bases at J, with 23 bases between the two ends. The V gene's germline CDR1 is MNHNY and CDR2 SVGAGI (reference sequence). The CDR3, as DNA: TGTGCCAGCATCCCGGGGGAGAGAGGGGTGTGGGGCTACACCTTC. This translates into CASIPGERGVWGYTF.